This T cell receptor (beta chain) was recovered during a study of blood T cell repertoires in COVID-19. Study background: Sites across the United States, Italy and Spain contributed samples from acute and convalescent COVID-19. T cells, B-cell-depleted T cells, or PBMCs provided the cDNA or gDNA that served as material.

A few counts support this clone. In the source study's methods: The authors estimated nucleated cell counts from reference gene primer amplification. Produced via immunoSEQ multiplex PCR; TCRdb's table is partial and in-frame only. V, J and clone size are those of that table, while D and trimming were read from the DNA. Of roughly 72,000 clones in the sample, 79% were seen once. CDR3 length: 17 amino acids. CDR1 and CDR2 from the germline V gene are KGHDR and SFDVKD. Trimming shortened V by 2 bases and J by 10 bases, and 20 bases separated the two germline ends. The gene calls are TRBV24-1 and TRBJ1-6; D is unclear. The sequenced sample consisted of peripheral blood. The TCR comes from a woman of 80 years or more with active or convalescent COVID-19. The CDR3 reads CATSDYSAFGNPSPLHF. The CDR3 DNA reads as TGTGCCACCAGTGATTACTCAGCATTCGGGAACCCCTCACCCCTCCACTTT.